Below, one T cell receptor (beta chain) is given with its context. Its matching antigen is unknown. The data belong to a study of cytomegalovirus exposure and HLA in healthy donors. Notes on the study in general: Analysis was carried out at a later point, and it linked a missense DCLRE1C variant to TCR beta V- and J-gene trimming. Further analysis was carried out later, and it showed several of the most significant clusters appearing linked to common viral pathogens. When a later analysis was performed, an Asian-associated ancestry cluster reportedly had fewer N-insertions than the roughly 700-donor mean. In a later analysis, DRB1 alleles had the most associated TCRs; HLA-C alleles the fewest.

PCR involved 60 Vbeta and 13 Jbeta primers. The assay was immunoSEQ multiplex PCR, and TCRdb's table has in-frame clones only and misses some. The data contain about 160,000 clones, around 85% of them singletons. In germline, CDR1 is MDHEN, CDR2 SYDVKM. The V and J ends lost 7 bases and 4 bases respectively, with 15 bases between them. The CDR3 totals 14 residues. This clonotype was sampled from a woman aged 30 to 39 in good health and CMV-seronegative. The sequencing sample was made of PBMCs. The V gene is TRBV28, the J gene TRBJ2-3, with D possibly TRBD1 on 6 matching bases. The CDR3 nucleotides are TGTGCCAGCATCGACGACAGGAAGCCAGATACGCAGTATTTT. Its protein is CASIDDRKPDTQYF. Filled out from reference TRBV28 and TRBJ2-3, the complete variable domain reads DVKVTQSSRYLVKRTGEKVFLECVQDMDHENMFWYRQDPGLGLRLIYFSYDVKMKEKGDIPEGYSVSREKKERFSLILESASTNQTSMYLCASIDDRKPDTQYFGPGTRLTVL.